A single sample is the source of the 30 T cell receptor beta chains below, sequenced in a study of shared clonotypes between healthy human individuals. Method: immunoSEQ multiplex PCR; TCRdb's copy keeps in-frame clones and lacks some. The sample carries roughly 110,000 clones, around two thirds recorded once. Sequenced: memory CD8+ T cells sorted from blood. The subset was: CD45RO+ cells pooled with CCR7-negative TemRA cells. The receptors were gathered from a young woman in good health.

The chain is built from TRBV5-1 and TRBJ2-1; D is unresolved. The V end lost 2 bases, the J end lost 6 bases, and 21 bases lay between the germline ends. In germline, CDR1 is SGHRS, CDR2 YFSETQ. The CDR3 consists of 17 residues. The CDR3 region is CASSFSMAHGALNEQFF. DNA for the CDR3: TGCGCCAGCAGCTTCTCGATGGCGCACGGAGCCCTCAATGAGCAGTTCTTC.

This clone was found a few times. V and J are TRBV11-1 and TRBJ2-7; D is possibly TRBD2 (5 bases). The CDR3 contains 15 residues. Looked up from germline, CDR1 is SGHAT and CDR2 is FQDESV (reference sequence). The V end was cut by 4 bases, the J end by 2 bases, with 15 bases between. The CDR3 sequence is CASSSQRVFAYEQYF. CDR3 bases: TGTGCCAGCAGCTCTCAGAGGGTTTTCGCCTACGAGCAGTACTTC.

The V and J genes are TRBV6-1 and TRBJ1-2; possibly TRBD1 for D (6 bases). Trimming cost V 1 base and J 6 bases, with 15 bases left between them. The CDR3 sequence is 15 residues long. Germline-derived CDR1 and CDR2 are MNHNS and SASEGT. This chain's CDR3 is CASSEEVGARDGYTF. CDR3 in DNA: TGTGCCAGCAGTGAAGAGGTGGGGGCTCGCGATGGCTACACCTTC.

The chain employs TRBV5-6 and TRBJ2-1; weak D call: TRBD2 (5 bases). V dropped 4 bases and J dropped 14 bases, with 16 bases sitting between them. Germline V gene sequence: CDR1 SGHDT, CDR2 YYEEEE. This CDR3 spans 12 amino acids. The CDR3 nucleotides are TGTGCCAGCAGCCTAACCGGGGTTGGTGAGTTCTTC. This codes for CASSLTGVGEFF.

V usage is TRBV7-6 and J usage is TRBJ2-7, with TRBD1 matching over 8 bases. The CDR3 consists of 13 residues. V lost 8 bases to trimming and J lost 7 bases; unmatched junction nucleotides: 10. Per germline, CDR1 SGHVS and CDR2 FNYEAQ. The CDR3 sequence: CASGTGQSWEQYF. In DNA form, the CDR3 reads TGTGCCAGCGGGACAGGTCAGAGTTGGGAGCAGTACTTC. The whole variable domain, remainder taken from reference TRBV7-6 and TRBJ2-7, is GAGVSQSPRYKVTKRGQDVALRCDPISGHVSLYWYRQALGQGPEFLTYFNYEAQQDKSGLPNDRFSAERPEGSISTLTIQRTEQRDSAMYRCASGTGQSWEQYFGPGTRLTVT.

A few counts support this clone. The V call is TRBV15, the J call TRBJ2-5, with D unresolved. This CDR3 is built from 13 residues. With 3 bases removed from V and 0 bases from J, the gap between germline ends came to 5 bases. The germline V gene has CDR1 LNHNV and CDR2 YYDKDF (reference sequence). CDR3 sequence: CATSRKYQETQYF. The CDR3 DNA reads as TGTGCCACCAGCAGGAAGTACCAAGAGACCCAGTACTTC.

This clone was observed a few times. The gene calls are TRBV11-3 and TRBJ1-1, with 11 nucleotides matching TRBD1. The CDR3 length is 13 residues. The germline gives CDR1 SGHNT, CDR2 YENEEA. V shed 1 base and J 9 bases; nucleotides not matched to a gene: 1. Here the CDR3 DNA reads TGTGCCAGCAGCTTAGGGACAGGGGGCAAAGCTTTCTTT. Translation: CASSLGTGGKAFF.

This rearrangement joins TRBV7-2 to TRBJ2-5; D might be TRBD1 (6 bases). Germline-derived CDR1 and CDR2 are SGHTA and FQGNSA. The CDR3 loop spans 13 amino acids. V dropped 5 bases and J dropped 5 bases, with 12 bases sitting between them. CDR3 coding DNA: TGTGCCAGCAGCACACAGGGTGGGGAGACCCAGTACTTC. Protein: CASSTQGGETQYF.

The chain is built from TRBV6-1 and TRBJ2-1; D is ambiguous. V was clipped by 7 bases and J by 0 bases, with 10 bases between them. This CDR3 is built from 14 residues. Germline V gives CDR1 MNHNS, CDR2 SASEGT. CDR3 bases: TGTGCCAGCACCTTGGAAAGCTCCTACAATGAGCAGTTCTTC. Its protein is CASTLESSYNEQFF.

This chain links TRBV2 with TRBJ2-3; 9 bases are shared with TRBD2. The CDR3 is made up of 15 amino acids. Per germline, CDR1 SNHLY and CDR2 FYNNEI. The J segment lost 1 base and the V segment lost 6 bases, leaving 5 bases of the junction unmatched. CDR3 amino acids: CASRPSGMRTDTQYF. The CDR3 DNA follows: TGTGCCAGCAGGCCTAGCGGGATGCGCACAGATACGCAGTATTTT.

The chain joins TRBV11-1 to TRBJ2-7, with TRBD1 matching 9 bases. Losses at the gene ends were 5 bases for V and 2 bases for J; bases not matched to a gene: 7. CDR1 is SGHAT and CDR2 is FQDESV in the germline V gene (reference sequence). CDR3 length: 15 residues. The CDR3 sequence is CASSPRQGGAYEQYF. CDR3 nucleotides: TGTGCCAGCAGCCCTCGACAGGGGGGAGCCTACGAGCAGTACTTC.

The chain's CDR3 is CAISGGMTGGADTEAFF. For the CDR3, the DNA is TGTGCCATCAGCGGGGGAATGACAGGGGGCGCTGACACTGAAGCTTTCTTT. The chain links TRBV10-3 to TRBJ1-1, with 10 nucleotides matching TRBD1. The CDR3 consists of 17 residues. Germline V gene sequence: CDR1 ENHRY, CDR2 SYGVKD. After removal of 6 bases from V and 3 bases from J, the junction contained 13 bases not matched to a gene.

In its sample, this clone was seen a few times. The chain combines TRBV27 with TRBJ2-3, with unresolved D. Germline-derived CDR1 and CDR2 are MNHEY and SMNVEV (reference sequence). The length of the CDR3 is 15 residues. V lost 0 bases and J 1 base, leaving 8 bases between the germline ends. CDR3 protein: CASSLSSERTDTQYF. The CDR3 nucleotides are TGTGCCAGCAGTTTATCCAGCGAGCGCACAGATACGCAGTATTTT.

The rearrangement links TRBV4-1 to TRBJ2-7; D is unresolved. The CDR3 totals 16 residues. V was shortened by 4 bases and J by 0 bases, with 16 bases between the two germline ends. Germline CDR1 is MGHRA and CDR2 is YSYEKL. DNA of the CDR3: TGCGCCAGCAGCCTCAAACCGTGGAGAAGCTCCTACGAGCAGTACTTC. Translating gives CASSLKPWRSSYEQYF.

The V gene is TRBV7-8, the J gene TRBJ1-2; no firm D call. The CDR3 has 13 residues. Germline V gene sequence: CDR1 SGHVS, CDR2 FQNEAQ. V was shortened by 3 bases and J by 2 bases, with 7 bases between the two germline ends. The CDR3 region is CASSFDGNYGYTF. The CDR3 nucleotides read TGTGCCAGCAGCTTCGACGGGAACTATGGCTACACCTTC.

This clone was counted a few times. V and J are TRBV10-1 and TRBJ2-7, with D perhaps TRBD1 (5 bases). Trimming stripped 1 base from V and 5 bases from J, with 9 bases between. This CDR3 comprises 13 residues. Germline V lookup: CDR1 WNHNN, CDR2 SYGVQD (reference sequence). The CDR3 region is CASSEFRVDEQYF. DNA for the CDR3: TGCGCCAGCAGTGAGTTCAGGGTGGACGAGCAGTACTTC.

The chain combines TRBV6-1 with TRBJ1-4; a weak D match, TRBD1 (5 bases). This CDR3 has 15 residues. CDR1 and CDR2 from the germline V gene are MNHNS and SASEGT. Trimming took off 1 base at V and 7 bases at J, with 13 bases between the two ends. Here the CDR3 reads CASSEGSGASEKLFF. DNA of the CDR3: TGTGCCAGCAGTGAAGGCAGCGGGGCTTCTGAAAAACTGTTTTTT.

This clone was detected many times. This chain connects TRBV7-2 to TRBJ2-7; 7 bases align to TRBD2. V was pared by 6 bases and J by 3 bases, with 11 bases of the junction left unmatched. The CDR3 sequence is 15 residues long. CDR1 and CDR2 (germline): SGHTA, FQGNSA. This CDR3 is CASSYGIGLVYEQYF. The CDR3 region has the DNA TGTGCCAGCAGTTACGGGATCGGACTAGTCTACGAGCAGTACTTC. Based on the CDR3 plus reference TRBV7-2 and TRBJ2-7, the full variable domain is GAGVSQSPSNKVTEKGKDVELRCDPISGHTALYWYRQSLGQGLEFLIYFQGNSAPDKSGLPSDRFSAERTGGSVSTLTIQRTQQEDSAVYLCASSYGIGLVYEQYFGPGTRLTVT.

The J gene is TRBJ2-1, the V gene TRBV11-2; D uncertain. Looked up from germline, CDR1 is SGHAT and CDR2 is FQNNGV. V gave up 0 bases and J gave up 0 bases, with 6 bases separating them. The CDR3 is made up of 15 amino acids. The CDR3 nucleotides are TGTGCCAGCAGCTTAGAGCACAGCTCCTACAATGAGCAGTTCTTC. This translates into CASSLEHSSYNEQFF.

The V and J genes are TRBV27 and TRBJ2-7; D possibly uses TRBD1 or TRBD2 (5 bases each). Germline loops: CDR1 MNHEY, CDR2 SMNVEV (reference sequence). Trimming cost V 6 bases and J 3 bases, with 12 bases left between them. The CDR3 runs 13 residues. CDR3 residues: CASSRDGHYEQYF. The CDR3 nucleotides are TGTGCCAGCAGCCGGGACGGCCACTACGAGCAGTACTTC.

This clone was detected many times. This chain connects TRBV6-4 to TRBJ2-2; D gene uncertain. The CDR3 runs to 13 residues. V lost 2 bases and J lost 3, with 4 bases in between. Germline-derived CDR1 and CDR2 are MRHNA and SNTAGT. In nucleotides, the CDR3 is TGTGCCAGCAGTGACGGGGACACCGGGGAGCTGTTTTTT. It specifies CASSDGDTGELFF.

This chain uses TRBV19 with TRBJ2-3; 9 bases align to TRBD2. The V gene's germline CDR1 is LNHDA and CDR2 SQIVND (reference sequence). The CDR3 has 14 residues. The J segment lost 3 bases and the V segment lost 10 bases, leaving 8 bases of the junction unmatched. CDR3 nucleotide sequence: TGTGCCACTTCTAGCGGGATAGGTACAGATACGCAGTATTTT. It specifies CATSSGIGTDTQYF.

This chain uses TRBV9 with TRBJ2-7, with D possibly TRBD2 on 6 matching bases. V was shortened by 4 bases and J by 5 bases, with 22 bases between the two germline ends. CDR1 is SGDLS, CDR2 YYNGEE, per germline. This CDR3 has 16 amino acids. The CDR3 DNA reads as TGTGCCAGCAGCTCCCGCCGGGGGTCACCCGTGGACGAGCAGTACTTC. Its translation: CASSSRRGSPVDEQYF.

This clone was seen a single time. The chain links TRBV5-6 to TRBJ2-3; 8 bases map to TRBD1. Germline V CDR1 and CDR2: SGHDT, YYEEEE. The CDR3 sequence is 13 residues long. V gave up 3 bases and J gave up 5 bases; unmatched junction bases: 2. The CDR3 region is CASSSTGVDTQYF. CDR3 DNA sequence: TGTGCCAGCAGCTCGACAGGGGTAGATACGCAGTATTTT.

V gene TRBV18 combines with J gene TRBJ1-4; D is unresolved. The CDR3 has 13 amino acids. Germline CDR1 reads KGHSH; CDR2 reads LQKENI. Trimming removed 3 bases at V and 6 bases at J, with 8 bases between. Written as DNA, the CDR3 is TGTGCCAGCTCACCCCGCTGGGATGAAAAACTGTTTTTT. Translated, it gives CASSPRWDEKLFF.

The J gene is TRBJ2-5, the V gene TRBV29-1, with D unclear. The tail of the sequence fits TRBJ2-7 better, so the J call may be wrong. Germline V gene sequence: CDR1 SQVTM, CDR2 ANQGSEA. The CDR3 has 13 residues. The CDR3 DNA follows: TGCAGCGCTATCAAGGAGAACTCCTACGAGCAGTACTTC. Its translation is CSAIKENSYEQYF.

The chain combines TRBV29-1 with TRBJ1-1; 9 bases are shared with TRBD1. Germline V lookup: CDR1 SQVTM, CDR2 ANQGSEA. V dropped 1 base and J dropped 0; count of bases not matched to a gene: 3. This CDR3 has 15 amino acids. The CDR3 bases are TGCAGCGTTGAAGGGACAGGGGACTTGAACACTGAAGCTTTCTTT. Protein product: CSVEGTGDLNTEAFF. Drawing the rest from reference TRBV29-1 and TRBJ1-1, the complete variable domain is SAVISQKPSRDICQRGTSLTIQCQVDSQVTMMFWYRQQPGQSLTLIATANQGSEATYESGFVIDKFPISRPNLTFSTLTVSNMSPEDSSIYLCSVEGTGDLNTEAFFGQGTRLTVV.

The chain links TRBV5-4 to TRBJ2-5; D ambiguous. V was shortened by 0 bases and J by 2 bases, with 8 bases between the two germline ends. This CDR3 has 14 amino acids. Germline CDR1 SGHNT, CDR2 YYREEE (reference sequence). The CDR3 sequence is CASSLGVGQETQYF. The DNA for the CDR3 is TGTGCCAGCAGCTTGGGGGTCGGGCAAGAGACCCAGTACTTC. The complete variable domain, with remaining parts taken from reference TRBV5-4 and TRBJ2-5, reads ETGVTQSPTHLIKTRGQQVTLRCSSQSGHNTVSWYQQALGQGPQFIFQYYREEENGRGNFPPRFSGLQFPNYSSELNVNALELDDSALYLCASSLGVGQETQYFGPGTRLLVL.

This clone was recorded a few times. V gene TRBV7-8 combines with J gene TRBJ2-1, with 10 bases identical to TRBD1. This CDR3 has 15 residues. In germline, CDR1 is SGHVS, CDR2 FQNEAQ. V lost 5 bases to trimming and J lost 8 bases; unmatched junction nucleotides: 9. The CDR3 region has the DNA TGTGCCAGCAGCAAACCGGGACAGGGGAGCCATGAGCAGTTCTTC. Its protein product is CASSKPGQGSHEQFF.

The chain carries TRBV15 and TRBJ2-3; TRBD1 matches at 10 bases. The junction had 5 bases not matched to a gene; V was cut back by 0 bases and J by 2 bases. In germline, CDR1 is LNHNV, CDR2 YYDKDF (reference sequence). The CDR3 is 17 residues long. The CDR3 reads CATSRDQGQGPTDTQYF. The CDR3 DNA sequence: TGTGCCACCAGCAGAGATCAGGGACAGGGGCCCACAGATACGCAGTATTTT.